The 8 T cell receptor beta chains in this list originate from one sample, sequenced in a study of beta chain features in type 1 diabetes. Study results and caveats: When Type 1 diabetes patients were examined, their TCRB CDR3s proved moderately but significantly shorter in all four CD4+ subsets.

No antigen has been assigned to these receptors. Sequencing targeted expressed TCRB transcripts, as all isolated RNA had been reverse transcribed. The data were produced by immunoSEQ multiplex PCR, yet TCRdb's version contains in-frame clones alone and is incomplete. This table holds under 300,000 clones, more than 11% found once. Sequencing used naive CD4+ T cells from blood. The receptors derive from a young man with type 1 diabetes.

The gene calls are TRBV6-1 and TRBJ2-7; possible D gene TRBD1, 6 bases. This CDR3 has 16 amino acids. Trimming shortened V by 0 bases and J by 2 bases, and 14 bases separated the two germline ends. Germline CDR1 MNHNS, CDR2 SASEGT. The CDR3 sequence: CASSEARGTSTYEQYF. CDR3 in DNA: TGTGCCAGCAGTGAAGCGCGAGGGACATCGACCTACGAGCAGTACTTC.

Only a few counts were recorded for this clone. The V gene is TRBV6-6, the J gene TRBJ2-7; 12 bases map to TRBD2. With V trimmed by 4 bases and J by 0 bases, 1 base remained unmatched. Germline V gene lookup returns CDR1 MNHNY and CDR2 SVGAGI (reference sequence). The CDR3 covers 15 residues. The CDR3 loop is CASSLGLAGSYEQYF. The DNA for the CDR3 is TGTGCCAGCAGTTTGGGACTAGCGGGCTCCTACGAGCAGTACTTC.

The V gene is TRBV7-2, the J gene TRBJ1-6; 10 bases line up with TRBD1. The CDR3 spans 14 residues. V shed 6 bases, J shed 9 bases, and the junction held 5 bases outside the gene matches. Germline lookup yields CDR1 SGHTA and CDR2 FQGNSA. The chain's CDR3 is CASRPDRGPSPLHF. As DNA, the CDR3 is TGTGCCAGCAGACCCGACAGGGGGCCTTCACCCCTCCACTTT.

The chain employs TRBV19 and TRBJ2-3; TRBD2 matches at 10 bases. J gave up 4 bases and V 5 bases, and 6 bases lay outside the gene matches. CDR3 length: 15 residues. Germline V gene data show CDR1 as LNHDA and CDR2 as SQIVND (reference sequence). The CDR3 protein is CASSPSGSAPDTQYF. CDR3 DNA sequence: TGTGCCAGTAGTCCTAGCGGGAGCGCCCCAGATACGCAGTATTTT.

V and J are TRBV11-2 and TRBJ2-3; 8 nucleotides line up with TRBD2. Per the germline V gene, CDR1 is SGHAT and CDR2 is FQNNGV. The CDR3 consists of 15 residues. V was pared by 3 bases and J by 5 bases, with 7 bases of the junction left unmatched. Written as DNA, the CDR3 is TGTGCCAGCAGCTTGGACGGGAGGGCCGTAGATACGCAGTATTTT. Amino acids: CASSLDGRAVDTQYF.

The CDR3 bases are TGTGCCAGCAGTGGAGGGCGCGAGACCCAGTACTTC. It is translated as CASSGGRETQYF. This chain joins TRBV6-1 and TRBJ2-5; a possible D gene is TRBD2 (5 bases). There are 12 residues in the CDR3. Trimming stripped 4 bases from V and 5 bases from J, with 8 bases between. The germline gives CDR1 MNHNS, CDR2 SASEGT.

The CDR3 loop reads CASSIFGGVNNEQFF. CDR3 DNA: TGTGCCAGTAGTATATTCGGGGGAGTAAACAATGAGCAGTTCTTC. The gene calls are TRBV19 and TRBJ2-1, with D perhaps TRBD2 (6 bases). This CDR3 is 15 amino acids long. Trimming left V 2 bases short and J 5 bases short, with 13 bases between. CDR1 and CDR2 (germline): LNHDA, SQIVND (reference sequence). The full variable domain, rest sourced from reference TRBV19 and TRBJ2-1, is DGGITQSPKYLFRKEGQNVTLSCEQNLNHDAMYWYRQDPGQGLRLIYYSQIVNDFQKGDIAEGYSVSREKKESFPLTVTSAQKNPTAFYLCASSIFGGVNNEQFFGPGTRLTVL.

V and J are TRBV15 and TRBJ2-5, with 8 bases matching TRBD2. Germline V lookup: CDR1 LNHNV, CDR2 YYDKDF (reference sequence). This CDR3 has 16 amino acids. J gave up 6 bases and V 1 base, and 10 bases lay outside the gene matches. The CDR3 region is CATSRGSSGRGKTQYF. In nucleotides, the CDR3 is TGTGCCACCAGCAGAGGGTCCAGCGGGAGAGGAAAGACCCAGTACTTC. The variable domain in full, completed from reference TRBV15 and TRBJ2-5, reads DAMVIQNPRYQVTQFGKPVTLSCSQTLNHNVMYWYQQKSSQAPKLLFHYYDKDFNNEADTPDNFQSRRPNTSFCFLDIRSPGLGDTAMYLCATSRGSSGRGKTQYFGPGTRLLVL.